These 10 T cell receptor beta chains were sequenced from one sample in a study of shared clonotypes between healthy human individuals. The table came from immunoSEQ multiplex PCR; TCRdb's copy has only in-frame clones and leaves some out. Here the sample spans some 2,000,000 clones, 85% to 95% being singletons. Sequenced sample: naive CD4+ T cells sorted from blood. This sample's subset: CD45RA+ positively selected. These receptors all stem from a man aged 18-30 years in good health.

The CDR3 nucleotides are TGTGCCAGCAGTTACTCTTCAACTGTCTACGAGCAGTACTTC. Translated: CASSYSSTVYEQYF. The chain links TRBV6-6 to TRBJ2-7; D gene unclear. The CDR3 is made up of 14 amino acids. Germline lookup yields CDR1 MNHNY and CDR2 SVGAGI (reference sequence). Trimming took off 0 bases at V and 3 bases at J, with 9 bases between the two ends.

V usage is TRBV11-2 and J usage is TRBJ2-7, with TRBD2 as a possible D gene (6 bases). Trimming stripped 5 bases from V and 5 bases from J, with 22 bases between. The CDR3 totals 16 residues. The germline CDR1 and CDR2 sequences are SGHAT and FQNNGV. CDR3 residues: CASSRGRTSGHHEQYF. The CDR3 region has the DNA TGTGCCAGCAGCCGAGGGAGGACCTCTGGGCATCACGAGCAGTACTTC.

Concerning this clone itself: The identical CDR3 is also encoded by other nucleotide sequences in the sample. The chain has TRBV18 and TRBJ2-2; no clear D. Germline values: CDR1 KGHSH, CDR2 LQKENI. Trimming removed 2 bases at V and 5 bases at J, with 3 bases between. The length of the CDR3 is 12 residues. DNA of the CDR3: TGTGCCAGCTCACCAGATACCGGGGAGCTGTTTTTT. Translated: CASSPDTGELFF.

The genes are TRBV21-1 and TRBJ2-7; the tabulated D call, TRBD1, remains unverified against the DNA. TRBV21-1 is shown as a pseudogene. The CDR3 contains 15 residues. The CDR3 protein is CASSKRGQRLYEQYF. The CDR3 nucleotides read TGTGCCAGCAGCAAGAGGGGACAGCGCCTCTACGAGCAGTACTTC.

V is TRBV7-9 and J is TRBJ2-1; 8 bases map to TRBD1. This CDR3 spans 15 amino acids. CDR1 and CDR2 (germline): SEHNR, FQNEAQ (reference sequence). J gave up 10 bases and V 5 bases, and 13 bases lay outside the gene matches. The CDR3 reads CASSASGGRPNEQFF. DNA for the CDR3: TGTGCCAGCAGCGCCTCAGGGGGCAGGCCGAACGAGCAGTTCTTC. Supplemented by reference TRBV7-9 and TRBJ2-1, the full variable domain reads DTGVSQNPRHKITKRGQNVTFRCDPISEHNRLYWYRQTLGQGPEFLTYFQNEAQLEKSRLLSDRFSAERPKGSFSTLEIQRTEQGDSAMYLCASSASGGRPNEQFFGPGTRLTVL.

V usage is TRBV2 and J usage is TRBJ1-2, with D perhaps TRBD1 (6 bases). Germline V gene sequence: CDR1 SNHLY, CDR2 FYNNEI. The CDR3 consists of 13 residues. Trimming left V 8 bases short and J 7 bases short, with 17 bases between. The chain's CDR3 is CASGGGEFLGYTF. CDR3 nucleotide sequence: TGTGCCAGCGGCGGGGGCGAGTTTCTTGGCTACACCTTC.

This chain connects TRBV5-1 to TRBJ2-7, with D maybe TRBD1 (5 bases). The CDR3 covers 16 residues. Germline V gene lookup returns CDR1 SGHRS and CDR2 YFSETQ. The germline V and J ends were trimmed by 3 bases and 6 bases, with 22 bases remaining between them. CDR3 nucleotide sequence: TGCGCCAGCAGCTGGGGCAGGGTGGAGATCATCGGCGAGCAGTACTTC. Translation gives CASSWGRVEIIGEQYF.

This clone appeared a single time. The rearrangement links TRBV2 to TRBJ2-1; D is unclear. Germline CDR1 SNHLY, CDR2 FYNNEI. The CDR3 has 14 residues. Deletions cut 4 bases from V and 4 bases from J, with 11 bases between. The CDR3 is CASSAQVGYNEQFF. CDR3 nucleotide sequence: TGTGCCAGCAGTGCCCAAGTGGGGTACAATGAGCAGTTCTTC.

To note about this clone: This same CDR3 is encoded by further DNA sequences in the sample. The rearrangement uses TRBV5-1 and TRBJ2-3, with 10 nucleotides matching TRBD2. Germline V CDR1 and CDR2: SGHRS, YFSETQ. Trimming at V came to 5 bases and at J to 0 bases, leaving 3 bases not matched to a gene. The CDR3 extends over 15 amino acids. DNA of the CDR3: TGCGCCAGCAGGGATAGCGGGGGGAGCACAGATACGCAGTATTTT. Translated: CASRDSGGSTDTQYF.

This clone was found once. The genes are TRBV4-1 and TRBJ2-3; TRBD2 might be the D (5 bases). Germline V gives CDR1 MGHRA, CDR2 YSYEKL. The length of the CDR3 is 16 residues. Deletions cut 4 bases from V and 0 bases from J, with 14 bases between. CDR3 loop: CASSLRRTGSTDTQYF. CDR3 bases: TGCGCCAGCAGCCTAAGACGGACTGGTAGCACAGATACGCAGTATTTT.